One sample yielded the 20 T cell receptor beta chains listed below, sequenced in a study of cytomegalovirus exposure and HLA in healthy donors. Both 60 Vbeta primers and 13 Jbeta primers went into the PCR. Repertoires were generated with immunoSEQ multiplex PCR, while TCRdb's copy carries only in-frame clones and drops some. The sample consists of around 260,000 clones, under 90% of them appearing once. Sequenced input: PBMCs. These TCRs come from a girl aged 2-10 years in good health and CMV-seronegative.

This clone turned up a few times. The genes are TRBV5-1 and TRBJ1-1; 8 positions match TRBD1. V dropped 5 bases and J dropped 4; count of bases not matched to a gene: 16. The germline V gene has CDR1 SGHRS and CDR2 YFSETQ. The length of the CDR3 is 17 residues. The DNA for the CDR3 is TGCGCCAGCAGTTACTCCCCCCAGGGGGCGCTTAGCACTGAAGCTTTCTTT. Encoded protein: CASSYSPQGALSTEAFF. The whole variable domain, filled in from reference TRBV5-1 and TRBJ1-1, reads KAGVTQTPRYLIKTRGQQVTLSCSPISGHRSVSWYQQTPGQGLQFLFEYFSETQRNKGNFPGRFSGRQFSNSRSEMNVSTLELGDSALYLCASSYSPQGALSTEAFFGQGTRLTVV.

This clone was seen a few times. The chain uses TRBV7-2 and TRBJ2-1; 7 bases match TRBD2. The CDR3 loop spans 15 amino acids. Germline values: CDR1 SGHTA, CDR2 FQGNSA. V trimming: 5 bases; J trimming: 7 bases; junction bases outside the gene matches: 11. For the CDR3, the DNA is TGTGCCAGCAGCGACGCCGGGACCGGGAGGAATGAGCAGTTCTTC. Its translation is CASSDAGTGRNEQFF.

The rearrangement joins TRBV2 to TRBJ1-3; tentative D call: TRBD1 (5 bases). The germline V gene encodes CDR1 SNHLY and CDR2 FYNNEI. The CDR3 has 13 residues. V lost 7 bases, J lost 4 bases, and 11 bases lay in between. DNA for the CDR3: TGTGCCAGCACCCCCAGGGTCGGAAACACCATATATTTT. This translates into CASTPRVGNTIYF.

The V gene is TRBV9, the J gene TRBJ1-3; 8 bases are a match to TRBD1. This CDR3 has 14 residues. J was trimmed by 5 bases and V by 3 bases; bases with no gene match: 4. The germline V gene encodes CDR1 SGDLS and CDR2 YYNGEE. CDR3 DNA: TGTGCCAGCAGCGACGGACAGGGAAGAAACACCATATATTTT. It translates to CASSDGQGRNTIYF.

The chain carries TRBV18 and TRBJ1-1; D is perhaps TRBD1 (6 bases). The CDR3 consists of 16 residues. Germline V gives CDR1 KGHSH, CDR2 LQKENI. The V and J ends lost 3 bases and 0 bases respectively, with 14 bases between them. CDR3 nucleotide sequence: TGTGCCAGCTCACCGGTCAGGGGCGTAATGAACACTGAAGCTTTCTTT. It yields the protein CASSPVRGVMNTEAFF.

The V and J genes are TRBV28 and TRBJ2-1, with D possibly being TRBD2 (6 bases). V was clipped by 3 bases and J by 1 base, with 13 bases between them. Germline loops: CDR1 MDHEN, CDR2 SYDVKM. This CDR3 is 16 amino acids long. The CDR3 sequence: CASSFPPAGSYNEQFF. Here the CDR3 DNA reads TGTGCCAGCAGTTTTCCCCCAGCGGGTTCCTACAATGAGCAGTTCTTC.

This sequence joins TRBV6-5 and TRBJ2-5; 10 positions agree with TRBD1. With 2 bases clipped from V and 5 bases from J, the junction kept 5 bases outside the gene matches. Germline assignment: CDR1 MNHEY and CDR2 SVGAGI. This CDR3 is built from 15 residues. CDR3 sequence reads: CASSYGTGEAETQYF. For the CDR3, the DNA is TGTGCCAGCAGTTACGGGACAGGGGAGGCGGAGACCCAGTACTTC.

This chain uses TRBV7-9 with TRBJ2-1; 9 nucleotides align to TRBD2. Germline V CDR1 and CDR2: SEHNR, FQNEAQ (reference sequence). V was pared by 6 bases and J by 7 bases, with 10 bases of the junction left unmatched. CDR3 length equals 15 residues. CDR3 sequence: CASSTTAGGHNEQFF. CDR3 in DNA: TGTGCCAGCAGTACAACGGCGGGAGGGCATAATGAGCAGTTCTTC.

The CDR3, as DNA: TGTGCCAGCAGCTTAGTCCTGTCTGGAAACACCATATATTTT. It encodes CASSLVLSGNTIYF. The chain is built from TRBV7-9 and TRBJ1-3; D is undetermined. Germline CDR1 and CDR2: SEHNR and FQNEAQ (reference sequence). The CDR3 totals 14 residues. Trimming shortened V by 1 base and J by 1 base, and 5 bases separated the two germline ends. Variable domain in full (rest from reference TRBV7-9 and TRBJ1-3): DTGVSQNPRHKITKRGQNVTFRCDPISEHNRLYWYRQTLGQGPEFLTYFQNEAQLEKSRLLSDRFSAERPKGSFSTLEIQRTEQGDSAMYLCASSLVLSGNTIYFGEGSWLTVV.

The V and J genes are TRBV2 and TRBJ1-6; no clear D gene. The CDR3 runs to 14 residues. CDR1 and CDR2 (germline): SNHLY, FYNNEI. V was clipped by 6 bases and J by 8 bases, with 14 bases between them. In DNA form, the CDR3 reads TGTGCCAGCAGCTTCGGTATGGGAGATTCACCCCTCCACTTT. It translates to CASSFGMGDSPLHF.

The V and J genes are TRBV27 and TRBJ2-1; D not certain. Trimming took 3 bases from V and 5 from J, leaving 5 bases between them. Germline V gene sequence: CDR1 MNHEY, CDR2 SMNVEV (reference sequence). This CDR3 spans 12 amino acids. CDR3 sequence: CASSFVDNEQFF. The DNA for the CDR3 is TGTGCCAGCAGTTTTGTCGACAATGAGCAGTTCTTC.

The V and J genes are TRBV4-1 and TRBJ1-2; a possible D gene is TRBD1 (6 bases). Trimming stripped 8 bases from V and 3 bases from J, with 7 bases between. The germline V gene encodes CDR1 MGHRA and CDR2 YSYEKL. This CDR3 region has 11 residues. The CDR3 here is CASRTDYGYTF. The CDR3 DNA follows: TGCGCCAGCCGGACAGACTATGGCTACACCTTC.

The rearrangement links TRBV28 to TRBJ1-3; 8 bases are a match to TRBD1. The CDR3 is made up of 14 amino acids. Germline V CDR1 and CDR2: MDHEN, SYDVKM. J was trimmed by 3 bases and V by 6 bases; bases with no gene match: 4. This CDR3 is CASRTGGSGNTIYF. The CDR3 coding sequence is TGTGCCAGCAGAACAGGGGGAAGTGGAAACACCATATATTTT.

The DNA of the CDR3 is TGTGCCAGCAGCTTACCCAACCGCGGTCCCGGGGAGCTGTTTTTT. As protein: CASSLPNRGPGELFF. The J gene is TRBJ2-2, the V gene TRBV11-2; D uncertain. Germline CDR1 is SGHAT and CDR2 is FQNNGV. The CDR3 is 15 residues long. Trimming removed 2 bases from V and 6 bases from J, with 13 bases in between.

V is TRBV2 and J is TRBJ2-1; D is perhaps TRBD2 (6 bases). The CDR3 spans 14 residues. Trimming took off 2 bases at V and 6 bases at J, with 11 bases between the two ends. Germline CDR1 is SNHLY and CDR2 is FYNNEI. For the CDR3, the DNA is TGTGCCAGCAGTGAATCGGCGGGAAGCAATGAGCAGTTCTTC. Amino acid sequence: CASSESAGSNEQFF.

The V call is TRBV4-1, the J call TRBJ1-1; D gene unclear. The CDR3 runs to 15 residues. CDR1 and CDR2 (germline): MGHRA, YSYEKL. Trimming stripped 0 bases from V and 7 bases from J, with 15 bases between. DNA of the CDR3: TGCGCCAGCAGCCAAGATCCGGGCGCGCGGGGTGAAGCTTTCTTT. Translating it yields CASSQDPGARGEAFF.

The rearrangement joins TRBV7-9 to TRBJ2-3, with a possible D match to TRBD2 (6 bases). Germline loops: CDR1 SEHNR, CDR2 FQNEAQ (reference sequence). This CDR3 contains 16 residues. V was trimmed by 4 bases and J by 0 bases, leaving 14 bases between them. The CDR3 here is CASSYLTGTSTDTQYF. CDR3 in DNA: TGTGCCAGCAGCTATTTAACGGGGACTAGCACAGATACGCAGTATTTT.

V gene TRBV6-1 combines with J gene TRBJ1-5; the D gene is possibly TRBD1 (5 bases). Germline CDR1 and CDR2: MNHNS and SASEGT. V was clipped by 2 bases and J by 0 bases, with 11 bases between them. The CDR3 has 16 residues. The DNA for the CDR3 is TGTGCCAGCAGTGAAAAACCAGGGTATAGCAATCAGCCCCAGCATTTT. This translates into CASSEKPGYSNQPQHF.

J is TRBJ2-2 and V is TRBV27, with 7 bases that match TRBD1. V was clipped by 4 bases and J by 10 bases; unmatched bases: 6. Germline CDR1 MNHEY, CDR2 SMNVEV (reference sequence). The CDR3 has 13 residues. The CDR3 is CASSSDRHEELFF. CDR3 in DNA: TGTGCCAGCAGTTCGGACAGGCACGAGGAGCTGTTTTTT.

This clone was seen just once. The chain combines TRBV4-2 with TRBJ2-3; 10 nucleotides line up with TRBD2. The CDR3 runs 16 residues. V trimming: 0 bases; J trimming: 3 bases; junction bases outside the gene matches: 3. From germline, CDR1 is LGHNA and CDR2 YNFKEQ. The CDR3 sequence is CASSQDLLAGTDTQYF. The CDR3 DNA sequence: TGTGCCAGCAGCCAAGATTTACTAGCGGGAACAGATACGCAGTATTTT.